This entry concerns a single TCR beta chain. This sample is drawn from a study of Ad26.COV2.S vaccination and SARS-CoV-2 variants. This CDR3 has 15 residues. With V trimmed by 4 bases and J by 0 bases, 3 bases remained unmatched. CDR1 and CDR2 from the germline V gene are SEHNR and FQNEAQ (reference sequence). Here immunoSEQ multiplex PCR was the method, and the copy in TCRdb shows in-frame clones only, minus some. The sample shows a few hundred thousand clones, around 86% of them seen only once. Regarding treatment: about 20 received Ad26.COV2.S at low or high dose, single or two shots; roughly five received placebo; per-sample allocation not given. Day 63 after the first injection of vaccine or placebo was the sampling time. The donor's status was that of an adult aged 18-55 years in Boston. Vaccine was an Ad26 vector expressing Wuhan-strain SARS-CoV-2 spike.

This chain connects TRBV7-9 to TRBJ1-3; 7 bases fit TRBD1. The sequenced sample was peripheral blood, obtained in a trial of Ad26.COV2.S vaccine versus placebo. The receptor comes from a person aged 18-65 years who received the Ad26.COV2.S COVID-19 vaccine or a placebo. CDR3 region: CASSSAGGSGNTIYF. In DNA, the CDR3 is TGTGCCAGCAGCTCAGCAGGGGGCTCTGGAAACACCATATATTTT.